This record concerns one T cell receptor beta chain sequence. Its antigen is currently unknown. The repertoire was sequenced with immunoSEQ multiplex PCR; TCRdb's copy has only in-frame clones and lacks some. The table has around 110,000 clones, around 93% seen once. This entry is derived from a study of OX40 agonist ivuxolimab in advanced cancers. Study-wide results and limits: With doses of 0.1 to 3.0 mg/kg, CD4+ and CD8+ blood T cells had undergone clonal expansion by week 6.

Germline lookup yields CDR1 SGHTS and CDR2 YDEGEE. V dropped 4 bases and J dropped 7; count of bases not matched to a gene: 5. CDR3 length: 14 amino acids. The chain carries TRBV5-8 and TRBJ2-1; 10 bases align to TRBD2. The starting material was CD4+ or CD8+ T cells sorted from blood, obtained in a trial of the OX40 agonist ivuxolimab. This receptor was obtained from an adult with an advanced solid tumor such as melanoma, head and neck, liver or kidney cancer. DNA for the CDR3: TGTGCCAGCAGCCCAGGACTAGCGGATAATGAGCAGTTCTTC. Its translation: CASSPGLADNEQFF.